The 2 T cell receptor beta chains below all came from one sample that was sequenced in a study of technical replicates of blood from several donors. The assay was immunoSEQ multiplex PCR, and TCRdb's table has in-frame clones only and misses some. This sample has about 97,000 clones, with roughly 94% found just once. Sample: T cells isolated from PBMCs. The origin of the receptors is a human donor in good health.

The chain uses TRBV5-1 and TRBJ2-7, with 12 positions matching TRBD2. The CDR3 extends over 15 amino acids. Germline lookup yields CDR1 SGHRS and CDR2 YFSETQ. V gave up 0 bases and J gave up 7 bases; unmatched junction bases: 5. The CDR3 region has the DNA TGCGCCAGCAGCTTGGGGACTAGCGGGGTCTGGGAGCAGTACTTC. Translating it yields CASSLGTSGVWEQYF.

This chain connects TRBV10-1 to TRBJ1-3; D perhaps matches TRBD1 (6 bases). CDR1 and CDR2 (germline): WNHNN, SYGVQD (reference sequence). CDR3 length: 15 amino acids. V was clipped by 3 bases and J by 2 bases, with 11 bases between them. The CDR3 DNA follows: TGCGCCAGCAGTGAAAGTTACAGGGCTGGAAACACCATATATTTT. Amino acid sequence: CASSESYRAGNTIYF.